This passage covers 13 T cell receptor beta chains from one sample sequenced in a study of T cells in Graves' hyperthyroidism and ophthalmopathy (dated by TCRdb to between 2018 and 2021). The library relied on multiplex PCR. This sample was sequenced with an Illumina HiSeq 2000. TCR beta CDR3 regions were amplified from RNA transcripts. The first round of RT-PCR for the TCR CDR3 was performed with the HTBI primer set and the Qiagen OneStep RT-PCR kit. TCRdb reanalyzed the raw reads on its own, using fastp at Q25 for trimming and MiXCR for clone calling, and kept in-frame beta chains. Rows matching on CDR3 protein sequence are summarized as one entry with the most common DNA and genes. The sample contains roughly 500,000 distinct CDR3 sequences, 40% to 50% of them found a single time. Around 47% of the sample goes to the ten largest clones. Sequenced material: peripheral blood or thyroid tissue (not recorded which). The receptors shown here come from an adult woman with Graves' disease, either hyperthyroidism or ophthalmopathy (not recorded which).

This clonotype was picked up many times. The chain is built from TRBV4-1 and TRBJ1-5; the D is unclear. Germline-derived CDR1 and CDR2 are MGHRA and YSYEKL. Trimming removed 0 bases from V and 5 bases from J, with 8 bases in between. The CDR3 is made up of 14 amino acids. The CDR3 protein is CASSQDSLDQPQHF. The CDR3 coding sequence is TGCGCCAGCAGCCAAGATTCATTAGATCAGCCCCAGCATTTT.

This clonotype was counted between two and nine times. The rearrangement uses TRBV30 and TRBJ1-5, with a tentative D call TRBD1 (5 bases). The CDR3 has 13 residues. Deletions cut 2 bases from V and 6 bases from J, with 11 bases between. Germline loops: CDR1 GTSNPN, CDR2 SVGIG (reference sequence). CDR3 sequence reads: CAWSQGAGQPQHF. The CDR3 DNA sequence: TGTGCCTGGAGTCAGGGTGCTGGTCAGCCCCAGCATTTT. Combining the CDR3 with reference TRBV30 and TRBJ1-5 gives the whole variable domain SQTIHQWPATLVQPVGSPLSLECTVEGTSNPNLYWYRQAAGRGLQLLFYSVGIGQISSEVPQNLSASRPQDRQFILSSKKLLLSDSGFYLCAWSQGAGQPQHFGDGTRLSIL.

This clonotype was seen many times. The CDR3 coding sequence is TGCGCCAGCAGTCGGGACATCTACTACGAGCAGTACTTC. Its translation: CASSRDIYYEQYF. This chain uses TRBV10-2 with TRBJ2-7; a weak D match, TRBD1 (6 bases). The V gene's germline CDR1 is WSHSY and CDR2 SAAADI. The CDR3 covers 13 residues. V dropped 5 bases and J dropped 3 bases, with 11 bases sitting between them.

The genes are TRBV2 and TRBJ1-5; 9 bases match TRBD1. CDR1 is SNHLY, CDR2 FYNNEI, per germline. This CDR3 is built from 19 residues. With 8 bases clipped from V and 1 base from J, the junction kept 18 bases outside the gene matches. The CDR3 here is CASDHAPGQGSWSNQPQHF. For the CDR3, the DNA is TGTGCCAGCGACCACGCGCCGGGACAGGGCTCATGGAGCAATCAGCCCCAGCATTTT.

V is TRBV9 and J is TRBJ1-1, with a possible D match to TRBD1 (6 bases). The CDR3 runs to 15 residues. The V and J ends lost 0 bases and 0 bases respectively, with 9 bases between them. Germline-derived CDR1 and CDR2 are SGDLS and YYNGEE. The CDR3 is CASSVGGAVNTEAFF. CDR3 DNA: TGTGCCAGCAGCGTAGGGGGGGCTGTGAACACTGAAGCTTTCTTT.

This clonotype was picked up a small number of times. The V call is TRBV2, the J call TRBJ1-3, with 8 nucleotides matching TRBD1. CDR1 and CDR2 from the germline V gene are SNHLY and FYNNEI. V trimming: 6 bases; J trimming: 0 bases; junction bases outside the gene matches: 4. This CDR3 is built from 15 residues. The CDR3 here is CASSAGTGSGNTIYF. The CDR3 DNA reads TGTGCCAGCAGCGCCGGGACAGGCTCTGGAAACACCATATATTTT.

This chain joins TRBV10-2 and TRBJ1-5; TRBD1 is a possible D gene (5 bases). The germline V gene encodes CDR1 WSHSY and CDR2 SAAADI. The CDR3 totals 16 residues. Trimming cost V 2 bases and J 0 bases, with 11 bases left between them. The CDR3 DNA is TGCGCCAGCAGTGAGGGGGACGGCTCTAGCAATCAGCCCCAGCATTTT. Translation gives CASSEGDGSSNQPQHF.

The chain carries TRBV14 and TRBJ2-7; D may be TRBD2 (6 bases). Germline assignment: CDR1 SGHDN and CDR2 FVKESK. Trimming pared 0 bases from V and 7 bases from J, leaving 10 bases between. The CDR3 sequence is 13 residues long. As DNA, the CDR3 is TGTGCCAGCAGCCAAGAGAGGCGGGGAGAGCAGTACTTC. It encodes CASSQERRGEQYF.

This clonotype was found many times. The J gene is TRBJ1-1, the V gene TRBV5-1; D call uncertain. Germline lookup yields CDR1 SGHRS and CDR2 YFSETQ. Deletions cut 0 bases from V and 0 bases from J, with 6 bases between. The length of the CDR3 is 14 residues. CDR3 DNA: TGCGCCAGCAGCTTGGCCACGGTGAACACTGAAGCTTTCTTT. Its translation is CASSLATVNTEAFF. Full variable domain (missing parts from reference TRBV5-1 and TRBJ1-1): KAGVTQTPRYLIKTRGQQVTLSCSPISGHRSVSWYQQTPGQGLQFLFEYFSETQRNKGNFPGRFSGRQFSNSRSEMNVSTLELGDSALYLCASSLATVNTEAFFGQGTRLTVV.

The chain recombines TRBV7-9 with TRBJ2-5, with 9 positions matching TRBD1. Germline V gene sequence: CDR1 SEHNR, CDR2 FQNEAQ (reference sequence). This CDR3 region has 16 residues. Germline trimming cut 5 bases from V and 0 bases from J; bases unmatched to any gene: 7. The CDR3 region has the DNA TGTGCCAGCAGCCACCGGGACAGGGCGGACCAAGAGACCCAGTACTTC. It translates to CASSHRDRADQETQYF.

This sequence joins TRBV7-3 and TRBJ1-2, with D unresolved. The CDR3 contains 13 residues. The germline CDR1 and CDR2 sequences are SGHTA and FQGTGA. The V end was cut by 4 bases, the J end by 5 bases, with 11 bases between. The DNA for the CDR3 is TGTGCCAGCAGCTCCGGGATCAAGTATGGCTACACCTTC. This encodes CASSSGIKYGYTF.

The chain uses TRBV7-2 and TRBJ1-6; D is uncertain. The V end lost 0 bases, the J end lost 17 bases, and 8 bases lay between the germline ends. The germline V gene encodes CDR1 SGHTA and CDR2 FQGNSA. CDR3 size: 11 residues. The CDR3 DNA is TGTGCCAGCAGCTTAGCGGGATATATCCACTTT. It translates to CASSLAGYIHF.

This clonotype was found many times. The CDR3 DNA follows: TGTGCCAGCAGCCATGAACAGGGTGTAGTGGAAAAACTGTTTTTT. This codes for CASSHEQGVVEKLFF. The genes are TRBV4-2 and TRBJ1-4; tentatively, D is TRBD1 (6 bases). This CDR3 has 15 residues. CDR1 is LGHNA and CDR2 is YNFKEQ in the germline V gene. V lost 3 bases and J 8 bases, leaving 16 bases between the germline ends.